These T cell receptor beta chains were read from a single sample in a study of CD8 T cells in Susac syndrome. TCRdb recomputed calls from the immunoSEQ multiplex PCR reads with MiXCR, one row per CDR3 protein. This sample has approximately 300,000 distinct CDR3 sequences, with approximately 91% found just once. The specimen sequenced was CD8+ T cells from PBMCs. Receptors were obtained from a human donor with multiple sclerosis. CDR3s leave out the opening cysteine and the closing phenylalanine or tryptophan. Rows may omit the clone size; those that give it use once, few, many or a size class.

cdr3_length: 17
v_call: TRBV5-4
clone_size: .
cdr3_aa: ASSLGTSGGRGVGYEQY

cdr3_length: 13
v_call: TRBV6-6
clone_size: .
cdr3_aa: ASSYLKGNTGELF

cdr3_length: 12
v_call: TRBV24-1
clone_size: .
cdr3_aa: ATSDRTRTYEQY

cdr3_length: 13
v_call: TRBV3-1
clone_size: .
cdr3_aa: ASSQGGIVVYEQY

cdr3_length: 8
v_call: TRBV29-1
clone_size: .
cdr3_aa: SGRGDEQF

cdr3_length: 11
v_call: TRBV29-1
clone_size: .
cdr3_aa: SVEGLAGNEQF

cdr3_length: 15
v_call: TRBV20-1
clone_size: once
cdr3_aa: SAYPQGGSPLPYEQY

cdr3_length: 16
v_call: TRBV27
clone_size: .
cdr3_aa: ASSLLSPAGSSYNEQF

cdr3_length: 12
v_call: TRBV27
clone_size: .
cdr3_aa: ASSSTVLSYEQY

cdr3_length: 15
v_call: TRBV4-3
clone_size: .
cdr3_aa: ASSQDASVPSNQPQH

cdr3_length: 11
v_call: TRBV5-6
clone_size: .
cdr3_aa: ASSLPGAYEQY

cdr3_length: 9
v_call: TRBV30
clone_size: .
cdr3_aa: AWSAYNEQF

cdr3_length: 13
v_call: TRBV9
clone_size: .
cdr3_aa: ASSPRGLDNPPLH

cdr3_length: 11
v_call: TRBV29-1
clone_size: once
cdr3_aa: SVVGRGTGELF

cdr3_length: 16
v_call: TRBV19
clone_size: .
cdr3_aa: ASPSTTQTSPRTYEQY

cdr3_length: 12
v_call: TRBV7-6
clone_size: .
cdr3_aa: ASSPISGKETQY

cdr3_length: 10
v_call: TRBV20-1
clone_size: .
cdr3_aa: SASLGGAEQF

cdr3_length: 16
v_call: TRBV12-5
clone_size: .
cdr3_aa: ASGLAGGGEVFKETQY

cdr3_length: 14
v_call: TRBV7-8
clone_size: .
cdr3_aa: ASSLRADRGKETQY

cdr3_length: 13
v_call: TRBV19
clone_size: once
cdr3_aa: ASSAWIGFTYGYT

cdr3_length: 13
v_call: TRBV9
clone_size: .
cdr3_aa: ACSVYGGVTDTQY

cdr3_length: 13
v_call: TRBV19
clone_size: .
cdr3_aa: ASTLLAANTGELF

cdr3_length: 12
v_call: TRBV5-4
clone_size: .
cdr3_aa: ASSEGTAKETQY

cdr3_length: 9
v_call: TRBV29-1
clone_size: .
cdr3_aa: SVSDGIEAF

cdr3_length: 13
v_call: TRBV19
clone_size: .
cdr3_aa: ASSRLAVNTGELF

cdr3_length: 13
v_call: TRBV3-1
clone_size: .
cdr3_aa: ASSPGTSGGAAKF

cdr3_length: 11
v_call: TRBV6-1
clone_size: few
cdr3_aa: ASTAVTNYGYT

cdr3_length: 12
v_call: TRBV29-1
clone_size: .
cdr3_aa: SVGAQTSYYGYT

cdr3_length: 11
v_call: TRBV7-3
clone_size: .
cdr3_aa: ASSSLPQETQY

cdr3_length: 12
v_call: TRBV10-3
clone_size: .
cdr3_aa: AISEGGVNTEAF

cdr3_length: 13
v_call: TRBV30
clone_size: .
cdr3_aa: AWTPGTTGADTQY

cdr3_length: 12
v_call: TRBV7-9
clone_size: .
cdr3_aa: ASSFQGDRQGYT

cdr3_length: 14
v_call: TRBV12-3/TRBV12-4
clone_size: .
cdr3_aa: ASTLGAGLFNSPLH

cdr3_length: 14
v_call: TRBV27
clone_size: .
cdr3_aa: AISRGTSGGYNEQF

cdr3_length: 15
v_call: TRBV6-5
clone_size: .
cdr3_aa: ASSYFRDSLMNTEAF

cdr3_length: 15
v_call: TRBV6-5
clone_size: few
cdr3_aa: ASSYATSGRSYNEQF

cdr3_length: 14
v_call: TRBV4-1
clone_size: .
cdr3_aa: ASSPGGLEGTDTQY

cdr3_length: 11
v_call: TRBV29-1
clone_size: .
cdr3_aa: SVSNSGVNIQY

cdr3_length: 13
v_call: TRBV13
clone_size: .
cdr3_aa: ASSLGLTSTGELF

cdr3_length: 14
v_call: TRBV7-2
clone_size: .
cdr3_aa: ASSLDGTPPIDEQF

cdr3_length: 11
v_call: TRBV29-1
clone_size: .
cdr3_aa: SGRSPETYEQY

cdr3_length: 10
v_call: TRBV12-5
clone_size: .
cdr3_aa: ASGPSGTSLI

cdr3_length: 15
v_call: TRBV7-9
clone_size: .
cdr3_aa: ASSLNRWGINTGELF

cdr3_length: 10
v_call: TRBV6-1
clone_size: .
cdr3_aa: ASRQGSEPQH

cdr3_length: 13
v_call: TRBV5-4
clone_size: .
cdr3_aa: ASSLGAGGNNEQF

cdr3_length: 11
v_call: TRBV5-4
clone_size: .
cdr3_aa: ASSLSGGSEQF

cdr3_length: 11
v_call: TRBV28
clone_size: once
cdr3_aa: ASTGLAGLGQF

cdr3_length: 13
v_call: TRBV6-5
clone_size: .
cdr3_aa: ASSYSGSGGTEAF

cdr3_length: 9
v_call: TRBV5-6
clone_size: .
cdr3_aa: ASSLVHTQY

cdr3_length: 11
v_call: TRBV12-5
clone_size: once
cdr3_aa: ASGLGRSQLQF

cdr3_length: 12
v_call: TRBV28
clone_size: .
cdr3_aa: ASEGRQGFQPQH

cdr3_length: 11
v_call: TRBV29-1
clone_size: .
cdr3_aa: SVGSGMNTEAF

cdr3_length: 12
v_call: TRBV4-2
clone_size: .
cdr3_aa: ASSPDRGLGELF

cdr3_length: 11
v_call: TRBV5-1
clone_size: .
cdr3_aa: ASSSGTSEEQY